The 8 T cell receptor beta chains reported below all come from one sample, sequenced in a study of cytomegalovirus exposure and HLA in healthy donors. The PCR contained 60 Vbeta and 13 Jbeta primers. Method: immunoSEQ multiplex PCR; TCRdb's copy keeps in-frame clones and lacks some. Seen here are some 160,000 clones, over 60% observed once, and the top ten hold around 5.7%. Sequencing was carried out using PBMCs. These receptors came from a man in his forties or fifties in good health and CMV-seronegative.

The V gene is TRBV4-1, the J gene TRBJ1-1; no clear D. Trimming took off 3 bases at V and 5 bases at J, with 19 bases between the two ends. CDR3 length: 16 residues. Germline loops: CDR1 MGHRA, CDR2 YSYEKL. This chain's CDR3 is CASSHHQYGVGTEAFF. CDR3 nucleotide sequence: TGCGCCAGCAGCCACCATCAGTACGGGGTGGGGACTGAAGCTTTCTTT.

The chain employs TRBV4-3 and TRBJ2-3; D not resolved. V was pared by 3 bases and J by 4 bases, with 5 bases between. From germline, CDR1 is LGHNA and CDR2 YSLEER. This CDR3 is 12 amino acids long. This chain's CDR3 is CASSQGPDTQYF. The CDR3, as DNA: TGCGCCAGCAGCCAGGGCCCAGATACGCAGTATTTT.

This clone was observed a handful of times. This chain uses TRBV15 with TRBJ2-7; D gene ambiguous. V was cut by 0 bases and J by 3 bases, with 9 bases left in between. Germline lookup yields CDR1 LNHNV and CDR2 YYDKDF (reference sequence). The CDR3 is 14 residues long. The DNA of the CDR3 is TGTGCCACCAGCAGAGAGGCGGAAGACTACGAGCAGTACTTC. The encoded protein is CATSREAEDYEQYF.

This chain uses TRBV2 with TRBJ1-4; possibly TRBD1 for D (5 bases). This CDR3 contains 15 residues. Trimming pared 6 bases from V and 4 bases from J, leaving 15 bases between. The germline CDR1 and CDR2 sequences are SNHLY and FYNNEI. CDR3 sequence reads: CASSPGTSYNEKLFF. The DNA for the CDR3 is TGTGCCAGCAGCCCCGGGACTTCTTATAATGAAAAACTGTTTTTT.

The CDR3 nucleotides are TGTGCCAGCTCCCCCGAGGGGGGGCATCAGCCCCAGCATTTT. Amino acid sequence: CASSPEGGHQPQHF. This chain links TRBV18 with TRBJ1-5, with D possibly matching TRBD1 (6 bases). Trimming left V 6 bases short and J 5 bases short, with 14 bases between. CDR1 is KGHSH, CDR2 LQKENI, per germline. The CDR3 runs to 14 residues.

The gene calls are TRBV9 and TRBJ1-4; the D is unclear. The V and J ends lost 2 bases and 2 bases respectively, with 10 bases between them. Germline V gene data show CDR1 as SGDLS and CDR2 as YYNGEE. CDR3 length: 15 residues. The CDR3 DNA sequence: TGTGCCAGCAGCGTTTGGGCCACCACTAATGAAAAACTGTTTTTT. It translates to CASSVWATTNEKLFF.

This clone came up once. The chain combines TRBV5-4 with TRBJ2-2; no clear D gene. Looked up from germline, CDR1 is SGHNT and CDR2 is YYREEE (reference sequence). The CDR3 totals 12 residues. V lost 5 bases and J lost 5, with 7 bases in between. CDR3 loop: CASRPGTGELFF. The CDR3 bases are TGTGCCAGCAGACCGGGTACCGGGGAGCTGTTTTTT.

This clone came up once. The CDR3, as DNA: TGTGCCAGCAGCGTAGGGCGAGCGGGGGGGTACCAAGAGACCCAGTACTTC. Residues: CASSVGRAGGYQETQYF. The chain combines TRBV9 with TRBJ2-5; the match to TRBD2 covers 10 bases. Unmatched junction bases numbered 5, after V lost 0 bases and J lost 0 bases. This CDR3 comprises 17 residues. In germline, CDR1 is SGDLS, CDR2 YYNGEE.